This T cell receptor beta chain was profiled in a study of identical twins. In germline, CDR1 is MNHEY, CDR2 SMNVEV (reference sequence). V was shortened by 5 bases and J by 1 base, with 20 bases between the two germline ends. The CDR3 runs to 17 residues. With no exceptions, donors were healthy Caucasians. Template switching added a universal primer site; cDNA carried unique molecular identifiers. TCRdb reanalysed the 5' RACE reads using MiXCR and keeps one entry per CDR3 protein. The repertoire holds more than 650,000 distinct CDR3 sequences, over 5% seen once, with roughly 2% in the top ten. The study's findings and limits: Out-of-frame alpha sequences common to twins were enriched for low generation probability.

This clonotype was picked up many times. Its antigen is unidentified. This chain links TRBV27 with TRBJ2-5; D unclear. The TCR was taken from a man aged 18 to 30 in good health. The specimen was naive T cells sorted from blood. The DNA for the CDR3 is TGTGCCAGCAGTCCCCTTATGGGAAATCCTTTCCAAGAGACCCAGTACTTC. Translation: CASSPLMGNPFQETQYF.